The sequence of this T cell receptor (beta chain) was determined in a study of CD8 T cells in ankylosing spondylitis. This clonotype was detected ten times or more. Trimming removed 3 bases from V and 2 bases from J; junction bases left unmatched: 2. Germline values: CDR1 SGDLS, CDR2 YYNGEE. CDR3 length: 14 amino acids. TCRdb itself ran the 5' RACE reads through MiXCR, one entry per CDR3 protein. The table includes some 25,000 distinct CDR3 sequences, 2% to 3% detected once. The gene calls are TRBV9 and TRBJ2-5; TRBD2 matches at 9 bases. Sequenced sample: blood, either unsorted or a sorted T cell fraction (not recorded which). This receptor was taken from a female donor with ankylosing spondylitis or in good health (not recorded which). The CDR3 spells CASSERGAQETQYF. CDR3 DNA: TGTGCCAGCAGCGAGCGGGGGGCTCAAGAGACCCAGTACTTC.